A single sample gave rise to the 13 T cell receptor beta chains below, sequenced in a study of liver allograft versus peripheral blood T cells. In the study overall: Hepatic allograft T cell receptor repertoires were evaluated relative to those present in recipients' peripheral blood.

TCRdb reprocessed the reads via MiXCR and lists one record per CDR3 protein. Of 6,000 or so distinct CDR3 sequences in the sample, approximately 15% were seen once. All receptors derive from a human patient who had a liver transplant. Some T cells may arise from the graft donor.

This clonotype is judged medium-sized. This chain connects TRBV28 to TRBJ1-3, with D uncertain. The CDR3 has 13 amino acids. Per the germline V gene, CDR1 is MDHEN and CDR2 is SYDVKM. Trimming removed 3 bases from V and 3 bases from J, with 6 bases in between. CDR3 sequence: CASSLAVGNTIYF. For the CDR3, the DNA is TGTGCCAGCAGTTTGGCAGTTGGAAACACCATATATTTT.

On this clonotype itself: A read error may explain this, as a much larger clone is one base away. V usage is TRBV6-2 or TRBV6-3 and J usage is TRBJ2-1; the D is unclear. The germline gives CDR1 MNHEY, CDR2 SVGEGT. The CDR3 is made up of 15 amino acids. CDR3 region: CTSSPTLTGYNEQFF. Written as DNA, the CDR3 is TGTACCAGCAGCCCCACGTTAACGGGCTACAATGAGCAGTTCTTC.

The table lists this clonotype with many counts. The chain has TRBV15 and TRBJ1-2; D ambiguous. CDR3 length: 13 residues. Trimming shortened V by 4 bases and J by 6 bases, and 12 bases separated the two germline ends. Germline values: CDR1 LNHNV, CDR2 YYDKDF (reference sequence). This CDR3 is CATSTRVFDGYTF. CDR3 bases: TGTGCCACCAGCACAAGGGTCTTCGATGGCTACACCTTC.

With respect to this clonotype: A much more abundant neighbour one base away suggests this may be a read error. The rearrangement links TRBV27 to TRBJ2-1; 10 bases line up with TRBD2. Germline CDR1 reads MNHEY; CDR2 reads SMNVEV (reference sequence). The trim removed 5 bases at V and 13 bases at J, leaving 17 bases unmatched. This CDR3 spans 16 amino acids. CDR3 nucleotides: TGTGCCAGCAGTCAGCTAGCGGGGGCCCCGGTTGAGACCCAGTTCTTC. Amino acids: CASSQLAGAPVETQFF.

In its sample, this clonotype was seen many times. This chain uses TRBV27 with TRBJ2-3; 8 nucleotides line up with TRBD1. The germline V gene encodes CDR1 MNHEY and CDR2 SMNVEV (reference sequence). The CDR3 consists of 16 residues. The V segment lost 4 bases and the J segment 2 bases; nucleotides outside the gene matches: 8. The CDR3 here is CASSSLGQGVTDTQYF. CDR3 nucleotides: TGTGCCAGCAGTTCTCTCGGACAGGGAGTCACAGATACGCAGTATTTT.

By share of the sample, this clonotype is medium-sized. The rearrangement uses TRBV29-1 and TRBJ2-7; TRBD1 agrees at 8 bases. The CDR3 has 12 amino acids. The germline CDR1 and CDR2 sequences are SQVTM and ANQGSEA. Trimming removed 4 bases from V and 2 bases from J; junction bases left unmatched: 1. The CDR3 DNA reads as TGCAGCGTTGGGACAGGGACCTACGAGCAGTACTTC. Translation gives CSVGTGTYEQYF.

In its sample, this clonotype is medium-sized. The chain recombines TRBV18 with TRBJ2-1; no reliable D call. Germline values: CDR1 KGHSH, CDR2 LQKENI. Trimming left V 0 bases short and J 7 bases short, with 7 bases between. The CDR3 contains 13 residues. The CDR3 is CASSPPSQNEQFF. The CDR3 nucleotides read TGTGCCAGCTCACCACCCTCGCAGAATGAGCAGTTCTTC.

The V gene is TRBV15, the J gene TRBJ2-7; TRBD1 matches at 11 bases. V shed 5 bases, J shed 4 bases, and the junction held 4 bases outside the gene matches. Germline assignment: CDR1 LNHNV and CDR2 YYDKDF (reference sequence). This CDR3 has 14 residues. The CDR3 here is CATSYGTGGYEQYF. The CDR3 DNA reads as TGTGCCACCAGCTACGGGACAGGGGGTTACGAGCAGTACTTC.

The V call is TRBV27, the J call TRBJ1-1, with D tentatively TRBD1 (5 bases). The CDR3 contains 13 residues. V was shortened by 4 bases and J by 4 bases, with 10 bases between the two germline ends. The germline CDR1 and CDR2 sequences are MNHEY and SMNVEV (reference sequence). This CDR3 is CASSWGEGTEAFF. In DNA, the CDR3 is TGTGCCAGCAGTTGGGGGGAGGGCACTGAAGCTTTCTTT.

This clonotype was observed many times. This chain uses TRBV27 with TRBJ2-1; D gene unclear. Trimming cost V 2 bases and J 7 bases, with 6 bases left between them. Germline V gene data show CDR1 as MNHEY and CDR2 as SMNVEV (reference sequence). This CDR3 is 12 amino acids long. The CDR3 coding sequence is TGTGCCAGCAGTTTAATAGGGAATGAGCAGTTCTTC. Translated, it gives CASSLIGNEQFF.

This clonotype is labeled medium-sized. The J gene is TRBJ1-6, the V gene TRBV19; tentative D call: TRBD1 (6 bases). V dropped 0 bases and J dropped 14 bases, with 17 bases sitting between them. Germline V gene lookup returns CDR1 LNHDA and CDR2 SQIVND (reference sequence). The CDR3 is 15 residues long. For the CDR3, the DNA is TGTGCCAGTAGTATAGAGAGCACAGGGCGTGTAACCCTCCACTTT. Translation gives CASSIESTGRVTLHF.

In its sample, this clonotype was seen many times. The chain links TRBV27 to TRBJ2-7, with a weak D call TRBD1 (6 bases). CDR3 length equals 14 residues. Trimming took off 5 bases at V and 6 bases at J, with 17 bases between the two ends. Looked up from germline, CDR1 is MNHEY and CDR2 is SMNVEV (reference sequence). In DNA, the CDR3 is TGTGCCAGCAGTATTCAGGGGCCTCGGGGCGAGCAGTACTTC. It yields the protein CASSIQGPRGEQYF.

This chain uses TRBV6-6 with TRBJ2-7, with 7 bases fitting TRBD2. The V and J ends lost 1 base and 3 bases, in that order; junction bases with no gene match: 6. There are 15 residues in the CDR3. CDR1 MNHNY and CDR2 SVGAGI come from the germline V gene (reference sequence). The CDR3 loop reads CASSYFEREGYEQYF. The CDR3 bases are TGTGCCAGCAGTTACTTCGAAAGGGAGGGCTACGAGCAGTACTTC.